A selection of T cell receptor beta chains follows, all from one sample in a study of cytomegalovirus exposure and HLA in healthy donors. TCRdb's copy holds only in-frame clones and misses some; the assay was immunoSEQ multiplex PCR. The table shows roughly 100,000 clones, with roughly 80% occurring only once. The sequenced material came from PBMCs. The source is a woman aged 55-70 years in good health and CMV-seronegative. The CDR3 runs from the conserved cysteine through the conserved F or W. Fields, in order: V gene, D gene, clone size, J gene, CDR3 protein, CDR3 DNA. D genes are given only for firm matches. Expanded clones get a size class; other rows say once, few or many, or leave the size out.

v_gene: TRBV29-1; d_gene: TRBD2; abundance: NA; j_gene: TRBJ2-1; CDR3aa: CSVVPSGGLNDEQFF; CDR3nt: TGCAGCGTTGTGCCTAGCGGGGGCCTTAATGATGAGCAGTTCTTC
v_gene: TRBV29-1; d_gene: TRBD2; abundance: once; j_gene: TRBJ2-7; CDR3aa: CSVGESGSSREQYF; CDR3nt: TGCAGCGTTGGGGAAAGCGGGAGTTCACGCGAGCAGTACTTC
v_gene: TRBV9; d_gene: TRBD1; abundance: NA; j_gene: TRBJ2-3; CDR3aa: CASSGRTGDSTDTQYF; CDR3nt: TGTGCCAGCAGTGGAAGAACAGGGGACAGCACAGATACGCAGTATTTT
v_gene: TRBV19; d_gene: NA; abundance: NA; j_gene: TRBJ1-5; CDR3aa: CASSIAQAAYNQPQHF; CDR3nt: TGTGCCAGTAGTATAGCTCAGGCAGCTTACAATCAGCCCCAGCATTTT
v_gene: TRBV5-1; d_gene: NA; abundance: NA; j_gene: TRBJ2-2; CDR3aa: CASSERDNLNTGELFF; CDR3nt: TGCGCCAGCAGTGAGCGGGACAACCTGAACACCGGGGAGCTGTTTTTT
v_gene: TRBV9; d_gene: NA; abundance: NA; j_gene: TRBJ2-3; CDR3aa: CASSDTPGDTQYF; CDR3nt: TGTGCCAGCAGCGACACCCCGGGGGATACGCAGTATTTT
v_gene: TRBV19; d_gene: NA; abundance: NA; j_gene: TRBJ1-2; CDR3aa: CASSRRTGEDDYTF; CDR3nt: TGTGCCAGTAGTCGACGGACGGGGGAGGATGACTACACCTTC
v_gene: TRBV27; d_gene: TRBD2; abundance: NA; j_gene: TRBJ2-3; CDR3aa: CASSPTSGGRADTQYF; CDR3nt: TGTGCCAGCAGTCCAACTAGCGGGGGGCGCGCAGATACGCAGTATTTT
v_gene: TRBV5-6; d_gene: TRBD2; abundance: NA; j_gene: TRBJ2-1; CDR3aa: CASSTTSGRYNEQFF; CDR3nt: TGTGCCAGCAGCACGACTAGCGGGAGATACAATGAGCAGTTCTTC
v_gene: TRBV7-6; d_gene: TRBD2; abundance: NA; j_gene: TRBJ2-3; CDR3aa: CASSLGGSPLGDTQYF; CDR3nt: TGTGCCAGCAGCTTAGGCGGGAGCCCCCTCGGGGATACGCAGTATTTT
v_gene: TRBV19; d_gene: TRBD1; abundance: NA; j_gene: TRBJ1-1; CDR3aa: CASDDRVNTEAFF; CDR3nt: TGTGCCAGTGATGACAGGGTAAACACTGAAGCTTTCTTT
v_gene: TRBV11-2; d_gene: NA; abundance: NA; j_gene: TRBJ2-7; CDR3aa: CASSSGNLYKQYF; CDR3nt: TGTGCCAGCAGCTCCGGGAACCTCTACAAGCAGTACTTC
v_gene: TRBV2; d_gene: NA; abundance: once; j_gene: TRBJ2-2; CDR3aa: CASSSNSGELFF; CDR3nt: TGTGCCAGCAGTTCAAACAGCGGGGAGCTGTTTTTT
v_gene: TRBV29-1; d_gene: TRBD1; abundance: NA; j_gene: TRBJ2-7; CDR3aa: CSVGTGSSSEQYF; CDR3nt: TGCAGCGTTGGGACAGGGTCGAGTTCCGAGCAGTACTTC
v_gene: TRBV28; d_gene: NA; abundance: few; j_gene: TRBJ2-3; CDR3aa: CASSLMSGGGTDTQYF; CDR3nt: TGTGCCAGCAGTTTAATGTCAGGAGGGGGCACAGATACGCAGTATTTT
v_gene: TRBV19; d_gene: NA; abundance: NA; j_gene: TRBJ2-1; CDR3aa: CASSFMSSYNEQFF; CDR3nt: TGTGCCAGTAGCTTTATGAGCTCCTACAATGAGCAGTTCTTC
v_gene: TRBV19; d_gene: NA; abundance: NA; j_gene: TRBJ1-2; CDR3aa: CASSIGRGGDYGYTF; CDR3nt: TGTGCCAGTAGTATCGGAAGGGGAGGAGACTATGGCTACACCTTC
v_gene: TRBV19; d_gene: NA; abundance: NA; j_gene: TRBJ1-2; CDR3aa: CASSVQVLNYGYTF; CDR3nt: TGTGCCAGTAGTGTTCAGGTTCTCAACTATGGCTACACCTTC
v_gene: TRBV7-9; d_gene: NA; abundance: NA; j_gene: TRBJ1-3; CDR3aa: CASSFMGADGNTIYF; CDR3nt: TGTGCCAGCAGCTTCATGGGGGCGGACGGAAACACCATATATTTT
v_gene: TRBV25-1; d_gene: TRBD1; abundance: NA; j_gene: TRBJ2-7; CDR3aa: CASSAGIGQGKTYEQYF; CDR3nt: TGTGCCAGCAGTGCAGGCATTGGACAGGGAAAGACCTACGAGCAGTACTTC
v_gene: TRBV11-2; d_gene: TRBD2; abundance: NA; j_gene: TRBJ2-5; CDR3aa: CASSSNRGTSGGIETQYF; CDR3nt: TGTGCCAGCAGCTCCAACCGTGGGACTAGCGGGGGGATAGAGACCCAGTACTTC
v_gene: TRBV2; d_gene: NA; abundance: NA; j_gene: TRBJ1-4; CDR3aa: CASIGGAREKLFF; CDR3nt: TGTGCCAGCATTGGGGGGGCTAGAGAAAAACTGTTTTTT
v_gene: TRBV6-6; d_gene: NA; abundance: NA; j_gene: TRBJ2-1; CDR3aa: CASSPDSYNEQFF; CDR3nt: TGTGCCAGCAGCCCGGACAGTTACAATGAGCAGTTCTTC
v_gene: TRBV6-5; d_gene: TRBD2; abundance: NA; j_gene: TRBJ2-3; CDR3aa: CASKSGTSFGDTQYF; CDR3nt: TGTGCCAGCAAAAGCGGGACTAGCTTTGGGGATACGCAGTATTTT
v_gene: TRBV9; d_gene: TRBD1; abundance: once; j_gene: TRBJ2-5; CDR3aa: CASSVSGTGQETQYF; CDR3nt: TGTGCCAGCAGCGTAAGTGGGACAGGGCAAGAGACCCAGTACTTC
v_gene: TRBV7-2; d_gene: TRBD2; abundance: NA; j_gene: TRBJ2-7; CDR3aa: CASSRTITSGAYEQYF; CDR3nt: TGTGCCAGCAGCCGCACCATTACTAGCGGGGCCTACGAGCAGTACTTC
v_gene: TRBV28; d_gene: NA; abundance: NA; j_gene: TRBJ1-1; CDR3aa: CASSFPGHNTEAFF; CDR3nt: TGTGCCAGCAGTTTTCCGGGACATAACACTGAAGCTTTCTTT
v_gene: TRBV5-1; d_gene: NA; abundance: NA; j_gene: TRBJ2-5; CDR3aa: CASSPMARVIQETQYF; CDR3nt: TGCGCCAGCAGCCCCATGGCGCGGGTCATCCAAGAGACCCAGTACTTC
v_gene: TRBV7-9; d_gene: TRBD2; abundance: NA; j_gene: TRBJ2-3; CDR3aa: CASSLGLRFDTQYF; CDR3nt: TGTGCCAGCAGCCTGGGACTAAGGTTTGATACGCAGTATTTT
v_gene: TRBV28; d_gene: TRBD2; abundance: NA; j_gene: TRBJ2-1; CDR3aa: CASSFLTSGSYNEQFF; CDR3nt: TGTGCCAGCAGTTTCCTGACTAGCGGGAGCTACAATGAGCAGTTCTTC
v_gene: TRBV19; d_gene: TRBD1; abundance: NA; j_gene: TRBJ1-2; CDR3aa: CASSIGDRAYGYTF; CDR3nt: TGTGCCAGTAGTATCGGAGACAGGGCCTATGGCTACACCTTC
v_gene: TRBV7-2; d_gene: TRBD2; abundance: NA; j_gene: TRBJ2-1; CDR3aa: CASSLGLAVSNEQFF; CDR3nt: TGTGCCAGCAGCTTAGGACTAGCGGTCTCCAATGAGCAGTTCTTC
v_gene: TRBV15; d_gene: TRBD1; abundance: NA; j_gene: TRBJ1-1; CDR3aa: CATSSDRGPNTEAFF; CDR3nt: TGTGCCACCAGCAGTGACAGGGGCCCAAACACTGAAGCTTTCTTT
v_gene: TRBV29-1; d_gene: TRBD1; abundance: NA; j_gene: TRBJ1-1; CDR3aa: CSAKNQQGAYAFF; CDR3nt: TGCAGCGCCAAAAATCAACAGGGGGCGTATGCTTTCTTT
v_gene: TRBV18; d_gene: TRBD1; abundance: NA; j_gene: TRBJ1-2; CDR3aa: CASSPQRTGEDGYTF; CDR3nt: TGTGCCAGCTCACCACAAAGGACAGGGGAGGATGGCTACACCTTC
v_gene: TRBV6-5; d_gene: NA; abundance: NA; j_gene: TRBJ1-1; CDR3aa: CASSRGVSTEAFF; CDR3nt: TGTGCCAGCAGCCGCGGTGTAAGCACTGAAGCTTTCTTT
v_gene: TRBV18; d_gene: TRBD1; abundance: once; j_gene: TRBJ2-1; CDR3aa: CASYGTGTGNEQFF; CDR3nt: TGTGCCAGCTACGGGACAGGAACTGGGAATGAGCAGTTCTTC
v_gene: TRBV5-6; d_gene: TRBD1; abundance: NA; j_gene: TRBJ1-5; CDR3aa: CASSRAGGTGVLKNQPQHF; CDR3nt: TGTGCCAGCAGCCGAGCCGGTGGGACAGGGGTTCTGAAAAATCAGCCCCAGCATTTT
v_gene: TRBV5-1; d_gene: NA; abundance: few; j_gene: TRBJ1-2; CDR3aa: CASSLGQRGTNYGYTF; CDR3nt: TGCGCCAGCAGCTTGGGGCAGCGCGGGACTAACTATGGCTACACCTTC